This T cell receptor beta chain was sequenced in a study of blood T cell repertoires in COVID-19. Study overall: Whether acute or convalescent, the COVID-19 samples came from the United States, Italy and Spain.

Measured with immunoSEQ multiplex PCR; TCRdb has only the in-frame clones, and not every one. The table includes about 190,000 clones, about 85% detected once. The germline V gene has CDR1 MNHEY and CDR2 SMNVEV (reference sequence). CDR3 length: 13 amino acids. V dropped 5 bases and J dropped 3 bases, with 11 bases sitting between them. Sequenced input: peripheral blood. The TCR sequence derives from a human donor in a cohort sampled during active COVID-19. This rearrangement joins TRBV27 to TRBJ2-7, with D possibly matching TRBD1 (5 bases). Written as DNA, the CDR3 is TGTGCCAGCAGTGTCCAGGGTAACTACGAGCAGTACTTC. Its protein is CASSVQGNYEQYF.